Sequencing of this T cell receptor beta chain was carried out in a study of radiation and T cells in renal cell carcinoma. General study results and limits: Without pretreatment biopsies, baseline tumor clonotype presence was undetermined.

The germline V gene encodes CDR1 MNHNY and CDR2 SVGAGI (reference sequence). The CDR3 runs to 14 residues. The V and J ends lost 7 bases and 6 bases respectively, with 15 bases between them. In regard to this clone: Its matching antigen is unknown.

The time point denotes: blood 2 weeks post-SBRT. Treatment indicated: 15 Gy SBRT to primary tumor, nephrectomy 4 weeks later. Sequenced by immunoSEQ multiplex PCR; TCRdb stores in-frame clones only, minus some. The sample shows more than 75,000 clones, just over 85% of them seen only once. This clonotype was sampled from a woman in her forties or fifties with renal cell carcinoma. This specimen consisted of blood, obtained from a patient whose treatment included radiotherapy and nephrectomy. The chain has TRBV6-6 and TRBJ2-2, with D tentatively TRBD1 (6 bases). The CDR3 region has the DNA TGTGCCAGCATCTCTGGACAGATCGCCGGGGAGCTGTTTTTT. This codes for CASISGQIAGELFF.